This entry lists 20 T cell receptor beta chains sequenced from one sample in a study of vaccination and CD4 T cells after COVID-19. TCRdb called the PCR reads again in MiXCR, with one record for every CDR3 protein. Of 25,000 to 30,000 distinct CDR3 sequences listed, approximately 53% were seen once; the top ten hold 5.8%. Stated time point: late sampling 161 to 241 days after vaccination in a few convalescent patients. The specimen comprised CD4+ T cells from blood, sampled about 7 months after SARS-CoV-2 vaccination. The receptors were sampled from a human donor who had recovered from COVID-19.

This chain connects TRBV20-1 to TRBJ2-3, with D possibly TRBD2 on 6 matching bases. CDR3 length: 14 residues. CDR1 is DFQATT and CDR2 is SNEGSKA in the germline V gene (reference sequence). V dropped 4 bases and J dropped 5 bases, with 16 bases sitting between them. CDR3 residues: CSAILAPVRDTQYF. The CDR3 region has the DNA TGCAGTGCTATTCTAGCGCCGGTTAGAGATACGCAGTATTTT.

CDR3 coding DNA: TGTGCCAGCAGTTCCTCGTCTAGCGGGAGATCGGGGTTGCGGGAGACCCAGTACTTC. Amino acid sequence: CASSSSSSGRSGLRETQYF. The J gene is TRBJ2-5, the V gene TRBV28, with 10 bases that match TRBD2. The germline V gene has CDR1 MDHEN and CDR2 SYDVKM. The CDR3 extends over 19 amino acids. The J segment lost 5 bases and the V segment lost 4 bases, leaving 19 bases of the junction unmatched.

This rearrangement joins TRBV6-1 to TRBJ2-7; no firm D call. Germline CDR1 and CDR2: MNHNS and SASEGT. V dropped 9 bases and J dropped 3 bases, with 12 bases sitting between them. The CDR3 sequence is 12 residues long. This CDR3 reads CASDVMDYEQYF. In nucleotides, the CDR3 is TGTGCCAGTGATGTCATGGACTACGAGCAGTACTTC.

This rearrangement joins TRBV6-1 to TRBJ1-1, with D possibly matching TRBD1 (6 bases). V lost 6 bases and J 5 bases, leaving 7 bases between the germline ends. The CDR3 consists of 11 residues. Germline V gene sequence: CDR1 MNHNS, CDR2 SASEGT. In DNA form, the CDR3 reads TGTGCCAGCAGGAGGGGGACTGAAGCTTTCTTT. Translated: CASRRGTEAFF.

The chain links TRBV28 to TRBJ2-2; D uncertain. The V gene's germline CDR1 is MDHEN and CDR2 SYDVKM. The CDR3 contains 13 residues. V gave up 7 bases and J gave up 2 bases, with 8 bases separating them. The CDR3 loop is CASKSTNTGELFF. CDR3 coding DNA: TGTGCCAGCAAGTCTACCAACACCGGGGAGCTGTTTTTT. Variable domain in full (rest from reference TRBV28 and TRBJ2-2): DVKVTQSSRYLVKRTGEKVFLECVQDMDHENMFWYRQDPGLGLRLIYFSYDVKMKEKGDIPEGYSVSREKKERFSLILESASTNQTSMYLCASKSTNTGELFFGEGSRLTVL.

The gene calls are TRBV6-5 and TRBJ2-3; 8 nucleotides align to TRBD2. Germline assignment: CDR1 MNHEY and CDR2 SVGAGI. The V gene end was trimmed by 4 bases and the J gene end by 2 bases; junction bases not matched to a gene: 5. This CDR3 is 15 amino acids long. CDR3 in amino acids: CASSSLAGSTDTQYF. CDR3 DNA sequence: TGTGCCAGCAGTTCCCTAGCGGGCTCCACAGATACGCAGTATTTT.

The chain carries TRBV7-9 and TRBJ1-6; D is perhaps TRBD1 (6 bases). CDR3 length: 14 residues. V lost 4 bases, J lost 9 bases, and 13 bases lay in between. Germline loops: CDR1 SEHNR, CDR2 FQNEAQ (reference sequence). DNA for the CDR3: TGTGCCAGCAGCTACGGACAGTCGGGTTCACCCCTCCACTTT. This sequence encodes CASSYGQSGSPLHF.

J is TRBJ1-1 and V is TRBV19; TRBD1 aligns across 8 bases. Germline values: CDR1 LNHDA, CDR2 SQIVND (reference sequence). After removal of 7 bases from V and 1 base from J, the junction contained 8 bases not matched to a gene. CDR3 size: 15 residues. The DNA of the CDR3 is TGTGCCAGTACAATGGGACAGGCCTCGAACACTGAAGCTTTCTTT. It is translated as CASTMGQASNTEAFF.

The genes are TRBV7-2 and TRBJ2-1; D assignment may be TRBD1 or TRBD2 (5 bases each). Germline CDR1 is SGHTA and CDR2 is FQGNSA. The CDR3 contains 14 residues. Trimming took off 1 base at V and 7 bases at J, with 11 bases between the two ends. As DNA, the CDR3 is TGTGCCAGCAGCTTAGAGAGGGGCTCTAATGAGCAGTTCTTC. The encoded protein is CASSLERGSNEQFF.

Only a few counts were recorded for this clonotype. The V and J genes are TRBV7-2 and TRBJ2-3; the match to TRBD2 covers 7 bases. J gave up 2 bases and V 3 bases, and 2 bases lay outside the gene matches. Germline values: CDR1 SGHTA, CDR2 FQGNSA. The CDR3 sequence is 14 residues long. The CDR3 nucleotides read TGTGCCAGCAGCTTTACTAGCGACACAGATACGCAGTATTTT. Protein sequence: CASSFTSDTDTQYF. Full variable domain (missing parts from reference TRBV7-2 and TRBJ2-3): GAGVSQSPSNKVTEKGKDVELRCDPISGHTALYWYRQSLGQGLEFLIYFQGNSAPDKSGLPSDRFSAERTGGSVSTLTIQRTQQEDSAVYLCASSFTSDTDTQYFGPGTRLTVL.

This chain connects TRBV20-1 to TRBJ2-3; 12 bases map to TRBD2. CDR1 is DFQATT and CDR2 is SNEGSKA in the germline V gene (reference sequence). Trimming took 6 bases from V and 2 from J; bases not matched to a gene: 6. There are 15 residues in the CDR3. The CDR3: CSAKTSGGITDTQYF. As DNA, the CDR3 is TGCAGTGCGAAAACTAGCGGGGGGATCACAGATACGCAGTATTTT.

This clonotype was picked up a small number of times. This sequence joins TRBV20-1 and TRBJ2-1; D possibly corresponds to TRBD1 (5 bases). CDR3 size: 16 residues. The germline V and J ends were trimmed by 0 bases and 0 bases, with 12 bases remaining between them. Germline CDR1 reads DFQATT; CDR2 reads SNEGSKA (reference sequence). The CDR3 bases are TGCAGTGCTAGAGACATCCAGGGCGTCTCCTACAATGAGCAGTTCTTC. Translated, it gives CSARDIQGVSYNEQFF.

The gene calls are TRBV20-1 and TRBJ1-1; TRBD1 matches 7 bases. The CDR3 totals 15 residues. Trimming took 4 bases from V and 4 from J; bases not matched to a gene: 12. Germline V gives CDR1 DFQATT, CDR2 SNEGSKA (reference sequence). CDR3 bases: TGCAGTGCTACGGATAATACCAGGGGGAGCACTGAAGCTTTCTTT. Protein product: CSATDNTRGSTEAFF.

The chain combines TRBV7-9 with TRBJ2-7; D remains ambiguous. The germline V gene has CDR1 SEHNR and CDR2 FQNEAQ (reference sequence). Trimming removed 2 bases at V and 4 bases at J, with 9 bases between. The CDR3 has 13 amino acids. CDR3 region: CASSLRLGYEQYF. DNA for the CDR3: TGTGCCAGCAGCTTAAGACTCGGGTACGAGCAGTACTTC.

This sequence joins TRBV20-1 and TRBJ1-5, with a weak D call TRBD1 (6 bases). This CDR3 is built from 15 residues. Trimming shortened V by 0 bases and J by 5 bases, and 14 bases separated the two germline ends. Germline V gives CDR1 DFQATT, CDR2 SNEGSKA (reference sequence). CDR3 DNA sequence: TGCAGTGCTAGAGAGGCAGGGGACCCAGATCAGCCCCAGCATTTT. Amino acid sequence: CSAREAGDPDQPQHF.

The V gene is TRBV7-3, the J gene TRBJ2-6; possibly TRBD1 for D (6 bases). The CDR3 has 15 amino acids. The germline V and J ends were trimmed by 2 bases and 1 base, with 6 bases remaining between them. The germline V gene encodes CDR1 SGHTA and CDR2 FQGTGA. CDR3 nucleotides: TGTGCCAGCAGCTTAGGGACATCTGGGGCCAACGTCCTGACTTTC. This sequence encodes CASSLGTSGANVLTF.

The V call is TRBV6-2 or TRBV6-3, the J call TRBJ2-3; 9 positions agree with TRBD2. The CDR3 runs to 15 residues. Germline V gene sequence: CDR1 MNHEY, CDR2 SVGEGT. V lost 5 bases and J lost 3; bases outside the gene matches: 6. The CDR3 reads CASSHKREVTDTQYF. The CDR3 nucleotides are TGTGCCAGCAGTCACAAGCGGGAGGTTACAGATACGCAGTATTTT.

This clonotype was counted a few times. This chain connects TRBV20-1 to TRBJ1-1; D is undetermined. The CDR3 spans 13 residues. Germline V lookup: CDR1 DFQATT, CDR2 SNEGSKA (reference sequence). Between the trimmed V and J ends, which lost 2 bases and 10 bases, there was a span of 17 bases. DNA for the CDR3: TGCAGTGCTAGATCCGTACGAGAGTCGGGAGCTTTCTTT. Its translation: CSARSVRESGAFF.

This chain joins TRBV7-9 and TRBJ1-2; no clear D. Trimming removed 1 base at V and 2 bases at J, with 8 bases between. The CDR3 contains 14 residues. Germline-derived CDR1 and CDR2 are SEHNR and FQNEAQ (reference sequence). CDR3 loop: CASSLDLRNYGYTF. CDR3 DNA sequence: TGTGCCAGCAGCTTAGATTTAAGAAACTATGGCTACACCTTC.

This clonotype was found a few times. V is TRBV20-1 and J is TRBJ2-5, with 9 nucleotides matching TRBD2. The CDR3 covers 17 residues. Germline lookup yields CDR1 DFQATT and CDR2 SNEGSKA (reference sequence). The trim removed 0 bases at V and 4 bases at J, leaving 12 bases unmatched. CDR3 DNA sequence: TGCAGTGCTAGAGATCGTCTTGCGGGAGGGCTAGGAGAGACCCAGTACTTC. Amino acid sequence: CSARDRLAGGLGETQYF.